This T cell receptor beta chain was found in a study of blood T cell repertoires in COVID-19. V was pared by 3 bases and J by 8 bases, with 16 bases of the junction left unmatched. Germline loops: CDR1 LGHNT, CDR2 FRNRAP. The CDR3 is 18 amino acids. This clone was observed at least ten times. In the authors' workflow: The assay estimated nucleated cells by amplifying reference gene primers. Sequencing was performed with immunoSEQ multiplex PCR; in TCRdb, only in-frame clones are kept and a portion is missing. V and J calls plus clone size are reproduced from that table; the DNA served to infer D and trimming. This table holds some 400,000 clones, roughly 86% found once.

This TCR came from a woman aged 25-40 years with COVID-19, enrolled during active disease. Specimen: peripheral blood. This chain uses TRBV12-5 with TRBJ2-1; 10 bases fit TRBD2. In DNA form, the CDR3 reads TGTGCTAGTGGTTTCACCGAACCAAGCGGGAGGGCCAGGGATGAGCAGTTCTTC. Amino acid sequence: CASGFTEPSGRARDEQFF.